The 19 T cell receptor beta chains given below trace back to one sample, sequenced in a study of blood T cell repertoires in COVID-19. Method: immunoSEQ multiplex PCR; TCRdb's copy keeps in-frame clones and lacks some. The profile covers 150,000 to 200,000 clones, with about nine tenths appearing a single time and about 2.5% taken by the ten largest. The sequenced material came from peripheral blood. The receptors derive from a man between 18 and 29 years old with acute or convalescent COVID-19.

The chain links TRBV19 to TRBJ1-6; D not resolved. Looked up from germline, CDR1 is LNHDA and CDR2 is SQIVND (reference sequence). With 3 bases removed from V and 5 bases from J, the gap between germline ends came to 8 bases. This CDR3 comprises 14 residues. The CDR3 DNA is TGTGCCAGTAGTATGGGCGGGAATAATTCACCCCTCCACTTT. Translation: CASSMGGNNSPLHF. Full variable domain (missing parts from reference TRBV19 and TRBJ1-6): DGGITQSPKYLFRKEGQNVTLSCEQNLNHDAMYWYRQDPGQGLRLIYYSQIVNDFQKGDIAEGYSVSREKKESFPLTVTSAQKNPTAFYLCASSMGGNNSPLHFGNGTRLTVT.

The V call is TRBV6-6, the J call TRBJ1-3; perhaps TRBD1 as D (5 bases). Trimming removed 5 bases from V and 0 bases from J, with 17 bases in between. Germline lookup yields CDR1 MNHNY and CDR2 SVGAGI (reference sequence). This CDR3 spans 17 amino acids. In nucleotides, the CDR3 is TGTGCCAGCAGTCCGGGGCGGGTGGGGGGCTCTGGAAACACCATATATTTT. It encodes CASSPGRVGGSGNTIYF.

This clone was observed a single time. The CDR3 spells CASSPLLAFNEKLFF. CDR3 DNA: TGTGCCAGCAGCCCTCTCCTAGCCTTCAATGAAAAACTGTTTTTT. The chain uses TRBV7-8 and TRBJ1-4; D gene ambiguous. Trimming left V 5 bases short and J 5 bases short, with 15 bases between. CDR1 and CDR2 from the germline V gene are SGHVS and FQNEAQ. The CDR3 is made up of 15 amino acids.

This CDR3 reads CASSLYRGNTGELFF. The DNA of the CDR3 is TGTGCCAGCTCACTATACAGGGGGAACACCGGGGAGCTGTTTTTT. The chain recombines TRBV18 with TRBJ2-2; 7 positions match TRBD1. CDR1 KGHSH and CDR2 LQKENI come from the germline V gene. The junction had 3 bases not matched to a gene; V was cut back by 4 bases and J by 1 base. This CDR3 comprises 15 residues.

This CDR3 reads CASRLKPGWGATEAFF. Here the CDR3 DNA reads TGTGCCTCAAGACTAAAGCCGGGCTGGGGAGCCACTGAAGCTTTCTTT. The chain is built from TRBV19 and TRBJ1-1, with unresolved D. The CDR3 sequence is 16 residues long. Trimming removed 11 bases at V and 4 bases at J, with 26 bases between. In germline, CDR1 is LNHDA, CDR2 SQIVND (reference sequence).

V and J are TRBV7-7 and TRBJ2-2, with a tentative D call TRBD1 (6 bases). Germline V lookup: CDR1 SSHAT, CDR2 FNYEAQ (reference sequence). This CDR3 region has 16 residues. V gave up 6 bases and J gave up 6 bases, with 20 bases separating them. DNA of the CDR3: TGTGCCAGCAGTCCCCGCCTGACAGGAGCGGCCGGGGAGCTGTTTTTT. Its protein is CASSPRLTGAAGELFF.

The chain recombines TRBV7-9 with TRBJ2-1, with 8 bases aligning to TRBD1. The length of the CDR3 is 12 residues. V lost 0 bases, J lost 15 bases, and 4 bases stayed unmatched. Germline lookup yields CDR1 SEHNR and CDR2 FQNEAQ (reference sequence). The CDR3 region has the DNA TGTGCCAGCAGCTTAGCCGACAGGGGTCCGTTCTTC. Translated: CASSLADRGPFF.

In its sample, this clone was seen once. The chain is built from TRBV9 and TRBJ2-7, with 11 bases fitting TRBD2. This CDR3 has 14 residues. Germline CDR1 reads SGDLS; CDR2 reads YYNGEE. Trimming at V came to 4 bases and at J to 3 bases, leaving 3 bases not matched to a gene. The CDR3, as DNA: TGTGCCAGCAGCCCCGGACTAGCGGGCTACGAGCAGTACTTC. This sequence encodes CASSPGLAGYEQYF.

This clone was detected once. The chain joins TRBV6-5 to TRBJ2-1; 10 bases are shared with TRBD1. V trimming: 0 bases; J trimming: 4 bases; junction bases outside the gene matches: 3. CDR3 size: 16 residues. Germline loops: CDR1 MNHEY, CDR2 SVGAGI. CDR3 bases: TGTGCCAGCAGTTACTCCGGGACAGGGGTATACAATGAGCAGTTCTTC. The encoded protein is CASSYSGTGVYNEQFF.

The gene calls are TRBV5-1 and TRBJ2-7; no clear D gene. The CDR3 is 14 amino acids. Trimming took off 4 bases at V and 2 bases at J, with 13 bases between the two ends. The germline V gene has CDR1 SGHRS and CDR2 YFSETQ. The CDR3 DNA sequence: TGCGCCAGCAGCGCGGATCGGTGGCCCTACGAGCAGTACTTC. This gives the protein CASSADRWPYEQYF.

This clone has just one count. The CDR3 protein is CASSRIQGATDGYTF. DNA of the CDR3: TGCGCCAGCAGCAGGATACAGGGGGCTACGGATGGCTACACCTTC. The chain recombines TRBV5-1 with TRBJ1-2; 9 positions match TRBD1. V trimming: 4 bases; J trimming: 6 bases; junction bases outside the gene matches: 10. The CDR3 loop spans 15 amino acids. The germline gives CDR1 SGHRS, CDR2 YFSETQ. The entire variable domain, with the rest obtained from reference TRBV5-1 and TRBJ1-2, is as follows: KAGVTQTPRYLIKTRGQQVTLSCSPISGHRSVSWYQQTPGQGLQFLFEYFSETQRNKGNFPGRFSGRQFSNSRSEMNVSTLELGDSALYLCASSRIQGATDGYTFGSGTRLTVV.

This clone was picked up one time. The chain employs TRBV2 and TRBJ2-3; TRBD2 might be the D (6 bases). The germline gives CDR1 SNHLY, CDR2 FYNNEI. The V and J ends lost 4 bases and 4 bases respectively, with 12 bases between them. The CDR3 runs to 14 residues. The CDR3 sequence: CASSATSFADTQYF. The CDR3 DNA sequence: TGTGCCAGCAGTGCCACTAGCTTCGCAGATACGCAGTATTTT.

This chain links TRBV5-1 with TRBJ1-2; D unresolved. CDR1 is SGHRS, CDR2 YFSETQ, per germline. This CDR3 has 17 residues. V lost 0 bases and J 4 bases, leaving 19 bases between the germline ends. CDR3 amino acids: CASSLAGGRRETYGYTF. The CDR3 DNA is TGCGCCAGCAGCTTGGCCGGTGGCAGACGGGAGACCTATGGCTACACCTTC.

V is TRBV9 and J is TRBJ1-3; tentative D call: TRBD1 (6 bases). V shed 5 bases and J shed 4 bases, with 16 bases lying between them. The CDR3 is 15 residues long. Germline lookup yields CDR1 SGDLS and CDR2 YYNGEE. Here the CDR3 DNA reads TGTGCCAGCAGTCGTAGGTGGGGGCCCGGAAACACCATATATTTT. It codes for CASSRRWGPGNTIYF.

This CDR3 reads CASSRSFAGGYNEQFF. The CDR3 region has the DNA TGTGCCAGCAGCCGTAGTTTTGCGGGGGGTTACAATGAGCAGTTCTTC. V gene TRBV14 combines with J gene TRBJ2-1; the match to TRBD2 covers 8 bases. CDR1 is SGHDN, CDR2 FVKESK, per germline. The ends lost 4 bases at V and 4 bases at J; junction bases unmatched: 9. The CDR3 is 16 amino acids. Filled out from reference TRBV14 and TRBJ2-1, the complete variable domain reads EAGVTQFPSHSVIEKGQTVTLRCDPISGHDNLYWYRRVMGKEIKFLLHFVKESKQDESGMPNNRFLAERTGGTYSTLKVQPAELEDSGVYFCASSRSFAGGYNEQFFGPGTRLTVL.

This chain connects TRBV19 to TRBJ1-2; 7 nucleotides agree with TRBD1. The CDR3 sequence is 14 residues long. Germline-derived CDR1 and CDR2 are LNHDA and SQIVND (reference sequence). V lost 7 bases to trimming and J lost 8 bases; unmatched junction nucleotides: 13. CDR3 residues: CASTPGQLINGYTF. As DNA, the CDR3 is TGTGCCAGTACCCCGGGACAGCTCATCAACGGCTACACCTTC.

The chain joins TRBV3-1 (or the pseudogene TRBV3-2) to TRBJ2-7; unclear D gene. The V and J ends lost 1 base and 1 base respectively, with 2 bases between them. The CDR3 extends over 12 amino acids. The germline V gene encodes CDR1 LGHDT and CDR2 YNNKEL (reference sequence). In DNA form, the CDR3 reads TGTGCCAGCAGCCAAGCGTCCTACGAGCAGTACTTC. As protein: CASSQASYEQYF.

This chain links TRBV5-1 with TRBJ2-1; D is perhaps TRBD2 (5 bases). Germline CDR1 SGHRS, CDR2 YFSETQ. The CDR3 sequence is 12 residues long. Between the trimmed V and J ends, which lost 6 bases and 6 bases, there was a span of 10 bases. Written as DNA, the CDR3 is TGCGCCAGCAACCGGGATAGCAATGAGCAGTTCTTC. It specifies CASNRDSNEQFF. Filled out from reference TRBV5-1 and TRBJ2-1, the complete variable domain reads KAGVTQTPRYLIKTRGQQVTLSCSPISGHRSVSWYQQTPGQGLQFLFEYFSETQRNKGNFPGRFSGRQFSNSRSEMNVSTLELGDSALYLCASNRDSNEQFFGPGTRLTVL.

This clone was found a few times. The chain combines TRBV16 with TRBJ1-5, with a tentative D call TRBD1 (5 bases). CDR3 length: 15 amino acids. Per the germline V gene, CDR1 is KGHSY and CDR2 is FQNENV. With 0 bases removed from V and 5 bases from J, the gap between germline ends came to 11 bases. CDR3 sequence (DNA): TGTGCCAGCAGCCAATCGGTCGACAGCTATCAGCCCCAGCATTTT. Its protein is CASSQSVDSYQPQHF.